This T cell receptor beta chain comes out of a study of multiple sclerosis patients with progressive multifocal leukoencephalopathy. Study context: Multiple sclerosis patients on natalizumab who never developed PML served as longitudinally sampled controls. General study points: Lower normalized Shannon entropy suggested reduced TRB diversity in most PML patients.

Germline assignment: CDR1 KGHSH and CDR2 LQKENI. The CDR3 runs to 13 residues. V was cut by 5 bases and J by 3 bases, with 10 bases left in between. Notes on this clone: Its target is unknown.

Stated time point: before natalizumab initiation. The survey-level immunoSEQ assay was used. The table came from immunoSEQ multiplex PCR; TCRdb's copy has only in-frame clones and leaves some out. The table records around 30,000 clones, around 91% of them present only once. The genes are TRBV18 and TRBJ1-2, with D possibly TRBD1 on 5 matching bases. Sequencing was performed on PBMCs. The sequence derives from a human donor with multiple sclerosis. CDR3 region: CASSSQGHYGYTF. As DNA, the CDR3 is TGTGCCAGCTCAAGTCAGGGTCACTATGGCTACACCTTC.